The rows below give T cell receptor beta chains drawn from one sample of a study of blood T cell repertoires in COVID-19. Repertoires were generated with immunoSEQ multiplex PCR, while TCRdb's copy carries only in-frame clones and drops some. Counted here are about 240,000 clones, around 86% occurring once; the ten biggest clones make up more than 6.5%. The specimen sequenced was peripheral blood. The receptors here all came from a woman aged 70-85 years with active or convalescent COVID-19. CDR3s include the opening cysteine and the closing phenylalanine or tryptophan. A D gene is named only where the DNA matches it firmly. Clone sizes are given selectively: once, few, many, or a class where the clone is expanded.

cdr3_nt | cdr3_aa | clone_size | v_call | d_call | j_call
TGTGCCACCGGAGTGGTATCGGGACAGCCTTCACCCCTCCACTTT | CATGVVSGQPSPLHF | - | TRBV27 | TRBD1 | TRBJ1-6
TGTGCCAGCAGCTTGTTTTCTTGGCAGGGGGCCGAGACCCAGTACTTC | CASSLFSWQGAETQYF | - | TRBV5-6 | TRBD1 | TRBJ2-5
TGTGCCAGTAGCCCCCGGGGGGGGTTCTCCGGGGAGCTGTTTTTT | CASSPRGGFSGELFF | - | TRBV19 | TRBD2 | TRBJ2-2
TGTGCCAGCTCACCGACAGAAAACTATGGCTACACCTTC | CASSPTENYGYTF | - | TRBV18 | - | TRBJ1-2
TGTGCCAGCAGCGTAGGCTTAGGGGTGGGGGGTACTGAAGCTTTCTTT | CASSVGLGVGGTEAFF | - | TRBV9 | - | TRBJ1-1
TGTGCCAGCAGGGACCAGGGGGAACTCACTAACTATGGCTACACCTTC | CASRDQGELTNYGYTF | once | TRBV25-1 | TRBD1 | TRBJ1-2
TGCGCCAGCAGTCAATTTCTTCGGGGGTTCCACCAGCCCCAGCATTTT | CASSQFLRGFHQPQHF | - | TRBV23-1 | - | TRBJ1-5
TGTGCTAGTGGTACGGACACCTCCACTGAAGCTTTCTTT | CASGTDTSTEAFF | - | TRBV12-5 | - | TRBJ1-1
TGTGCCAGCAGTTACTCCACAGGGAGCGACACTGAAGCTTTCTTT | CASSYSTGSDTEAFF | - | TRBV6-5 | - | TRBJ1-1
TGTGCCAGCTCACCTAACAGCGGTCCCTACAATGAGCAGTTCTTC | CASSPNSGPYNEQFF | - | TRBV18 | - | TRBJ2-1
TGTGCCAGCAGTTTAAGACAAGTGAACACTGAAGCTTTCTTT | CASSLRQVNTEAFF | - | TRBV6-2/TRBV6-3 | - | TRBJ1-1
TGTGCCAGCAGTTCCGGGAGAAACAATGAGCAGTTCTTC | CASSSGRNNEQFF | - | TRBV2 | - | TRBJ2-1
TGCGCCAGCAGCCAAGTTCATACCAGCGGGGGAGGAAGTGAGCAGTTCTTC | CASSQVHTSGGGSEQFF | - | TRBV4-3 | TRBD2 | TRBJ2-1
TGTGCCACTCGGGACAGCGGGGGGTCCGGGGAGCTGTTTTTT | CATRDSGGSGELFF | - | TRBV24-1 | TRBD2 | TRBJ2-2
TGTGCCAGCAGCTCCCTCAGCATAGGGGGCCCCACCTTC | CASSSLSIGGPTF | - | TRBV7-2 | TRBD1 | TRBJ1-2
TGTGCCAGTAGTTTAAGCGGGGGGGCGAGCTACAATGAGCAGTTCTTC | CASSLSGGASYNEQFF | - | TRBV19 | TRBD2 | TRBJ2-1
TGTGCCAGCAGCCCGTCACGCGGCAGTTTGGATGGCTACACCTTC | CASSPSRGSLDGYTF | - | TRBV7-3 | - | TRBJ1-2
TGTGCCAGCAGCCCGAGACAGGGGGCGCGGGCTTTCTTT | CASSPRQGARAFF | - | TRBV7-9 | TRBD1 | TRBJ1-1
TGTGCCAGCAGCCAGAGAGATAACTATGGCTACACCTTC | CASSQRDNYGYTF | - | TRBV3-1/TRBV3-2 | - | TRBJ1-2
TGTGCCAGCAGTCCCCGGGACAGCTATGGCTACACCTTC | CASSPRDSYGYTF | - | TRBV6-5 | TRBD1 | TRBJ1-2
TGTGCCAGCAGCCCAAACAAAGATACGCAGTATTTT | CASSPNKDTQYF | - | TRBV9 | - | TRBJ2-3
TGTGCCAGCAGCCAGACTAGCGGGGGTTCCTACGAGCAGTACTTC | CASSQTSGGSYEQYF | - | TRBV7-8 | TRBD2 | TRBJ2-7
TGTGCCAGCTCACCACCGGGCAGACCAGTTGGAAACACCATATATTTT | CASSPPGRPVGNTIYF | - | TRBV18 | - | TRBJ1-3
TGTGCCAGCAGCCCTAGCGGGGGGGCCGAGCAGTACTTC | CASSPSGGAEQYF | - | TRBV7-2 | TRBD2 | TRBJ2-7
TGTGCCAGCTCAGTCTCATGGACTAGCGGGGGTCTGGAGACCCAGTACTTC | CASSVSWTSGGLETQYF | - | TRBV18 | TRBD2 | TRBJ2-5
TGTGCCAGCAGCTTCAGGTCCTATAATTCACCCCTCCACTTT | CASSFRSYNSPLHF | - | TRBV5-4 | - | TRBJ1-6